This entry lists 18 T cell receptor beta chains sequenced from one sample in a study of beta chain features in type 1 diabetes (dated by TCRdb to the late 2010s). Library prep was done by the immunoSEQ multiplex PCR assay. The entire amount of isolated RNA was reverse transcribed using the High Capacity cDNA Reverse Transcription Kit, so the sequenced TCRB transcripts were expressed ones. TCRdb took this table from immuneACCESS and kept in-frame rearrangements with V and J called. Such tables lack part of the clones; where checked against another copy, unresolved V genes explain under half of the gap, and the rest is unexplained. This sample gives hundreds of thousands of clones in total; roughly 13% of them show up just once. Approximately 0.039% of the sample lies in the top ten. Results the study describes overall, beyond this receptor: Type 1 diabetes patients showed a moderate but significant shortening of TCRB CDR3 length in all four CD4+ subsets.

For these TCRs, the target antigens are not known. Material for sequencing was naive CD4+ T cells from blood. What this sample's cell subset or site label stands for: true naive CD4+ T cells. The origin of the receptors is a man between 18 and 35 years old with type 1 diabetes.

The chain uses TRBV9 and TRBJ2-3, with 7 positions matching TRBD1. Trimming removed 3 bases from V and 2 bases from J; junction bases left unmatched: 6. There are 15 residues in the CDR3. Per the germline V gene, CDR1 is SGDLS and CDR2 is YYNGEE. The DNA for the CDR3 is TGTGCCAGCAGCGCCCCGGGACAGATCACAGATACGCAGTATTTT. This codes for CASSAPGQITDTQYF.

This clone has more than one count but fewer than ten. This CDR3 is also generated by other DNA sequences in the sample. The genes are TRBV6-6 and TRBJ2-5; D is unclear. V lost 2 bases to trimming and J lost 5 bases, with 6 bases between them. The CDR3 consists of 12 residues. CDR1 is MNHNY and CDR2 is SVGAGI in the germline V gene (reference sequence). CDR3 in amino acids: CASSYPQETQYF. Here the CDR3 DNA reads TGTGCCAGCAGTTACCCTCAGGAGACCCAGTACTTC.

This clone was seen a few times. The chain is built from TRBV7-2 and TRBJ2-7, with TRBD1 matching 7 bases. The CDR3 contains 16 residues. CDR1 is SGHTA, CDR2 FQGNSA, per germline. V lost 6 bases to trimming and J lost 3 bases; unmatched junction nucleotides: 14. This chain's CDR3 is CASSYTSGGFSYEQYF. The CDR3 DNA reads TGTGCCAGCAGTTACACCTCAGGGGGTTTCAGCTACGAGCAGTACTTC.

This clone has more than one count but fewer than ten. The gene calls are TRBV18 and TRBJ2-7; D gene unclear. Germline CDR1 and CDR2: KGHSH and LQKENI. V was shortened by 3 bases and J by 2 bases, with 8 bases between the two germline ends. The CDR3 has 13 residues. CDR3 loop: CASSPPETYEQYF. As DNA, the CDR3 is TGTGCCAGCTCACCGCCAGAAACCTACGAGCAGTACTTC.

In its sample, this clone was seen a few times. The chain joins TRBV4-2 to TRBJ1-6; D is unresolved. Germline loops: CDR1 LGHNA, CDR2 YNFKEQ. This CDR3 spans 20 amino acids. The V gene lost 4 bases and the J gene lost 3 bases, with 25 bases spanning the gap. For the CDR3, the DNA is TGTGCCAGCAGCCTACCCGTGGGTGAAATGTGGGCCTACTATAATTCACCCCTCCACTTT. This translates into CASSLPVGEMWAYYNSPLHF.

This clone was detected only a few times. The same CDR3 arises from other DNA sequences in this sample as well. The chain joins TRBV30 to TRBJ1-5; 10 bases fit TRBD1. The CDR3 loop spans 13 amino acids. Germline lookup yields CDR1 GTSNPN and CDR2 SVGIG (reference sequence). The J segment lost 6 bases and the V segment lost 1 base, leaving 0 bases of the junction unmatched. The CDR3 coding sequence is TGTGCCTGGAGTGGGACAGGGGGTCAGCCCCAGCATTTT. Residues: CAWSGTGGQPQHF.

This clone has just a few counts. The chain recombines TRBV13 with TRBJ1-1; D is possibly TRBD1 (5 bases). V lost 4 bases to trimming and J lost 4 bases, with 16 bases between them. CDR3 length equals 15 residues. Germline-derived CDR1 and CDR2 are PRHDT and FYEKMQ (reference sequence). The CDR3 DNA is TGTGCCAGCAGCTCTCAGGGACGGGTAGGCACTGAAGCTTTCTTT. As protein: CASSSQGRVGTEAFF.

The chain is built from TRBV9 and TRBJ1-1; D remains unclear. The CDR3 sequence is 14 residues long. The germline CDR1 and CDR2 sequences are SGDLS and YYNGEE. The V end was cut by 6 bases, the J end by 1 base, with 13 bases between. Written as DNA, the CDR3 is TGTGCCAGCAAGTTCGGACCCTCGAACACTGAAGCTTTCTTT. This gives the protein CASKFGPSNTEAFF.

The chain links TRBV18 to TRBJ2-3; D is unresolved. This CDR3 spans 14 amino acids. The V and J ends lost 2 bases and 2 bases respectively, with 8 bases between them. The germline CDR1 and CDR2 sequences are KGHSH and LQKENI. The CDR3: CASSPVHTTDTQYF. The CDR3 coding sequence is TGTGCCAGCTCACCAGTCCATACCACAGATACGCAGTATTTT.

Remarks on this clone: At one of its ends the junction is not consistent with the germline gene, which may arise from a read error. The chain links TRBV6-5 to TRBJ1-4, with D possibly TRBD1 on 6 matching bases. This CDR3 has 12 residues. Germline CDR1 and CDR2: MNHEY and SVGAGI. CDR3 sequence: CASTSPGRTEFF. Written as DNA, the CDR3 is TGTGCCAGCACTTCTCCAGGGAGGACAGAATTCTTT.

This clone was seen many times. The chain couples TRBV7-9 to TRBJ2-7; tentative D call: TRBD2 (6 bases). This CDR3 is built from 14 residues. The V and J ends lost 6 bases and 0 bases respectively, with 12 bases between them. Per germline, CDR1 SEHNR and CDR2 FQNEAQ (reference sequence). The CDR3 region is CASRVAGNSYEQYF. CDR3 DNA sequence: TGTGCCAGCAGAGTGGCGGGAAACTCCTACGAGCAGTACTTC.

The chain joins TRBV25-1 to TRBJ1-2; D is undetermined. Germline assignment: CDR1 MGHDK and CDR2 SYGVNS. V was trimmed by 3 bases and J by 9 bases, leaving 8 bases between them. The CDR3 loop spans 11 amino acids. CDR3 sequence: CASSDSGRYTF. CDR3 bases: TGTGCCAGCAGTGACTCCGGCCGCTACACCTTC.

This clone was recorded once. The CDR3 is CASSLTPNTGELFF. In DNA, the CDR3 is TGTGCCAGCAGCTTAACCCCGAACACCGGGGAGCTGTTTTTT. V is TRBV7-3 and J is TRBJ2-2; no clear D. V was trimmed by 0 bases and J by 0 bases, leaving 2 bases between them. The length of the CDR3 is 14 residues. Germline loops: CDR1 SGHTA, CDR2 FQGTGA.

This clone was detected only a few times. This chain uses TRBV7-9 with TRBJ2-5, with a weak D call TRBD2 (7 bases). Germline CDR1 and CDR2: SEHNR and FQNEAQ (reference sequence). CDR3 length: 16 residues. The germline V and J ends were trimmed by 4 bases and 5 bases, with 20 bases remaining between them. The CDR3 spells CASSSKLAGARETQYF. The CDR3 nucleotides read TGTGCCAGCAGCTCCAAACTGGCGGGGGCACGGGAGACCCAGTACTTC.

This clone was seen a few times. The rearrangement joins TRBV4-1 to TRBJ2-7; weak D call: TRBD2 (7 bases). Trimming removed 1 base from V and 5 bases from J, with 12 bases in between. In germline, CDR1 is MGHRA, CDR2 YSYEKL. The CDR3 has 14 residues. CDR3 coding DNA: TGCGCCAGCAGCCAAGGGGGGGGCGTCGACGAGCAGTACTTC. Residues: CASSQGGGVDEQYF.

As regards this clone: Other DNA sequences from this sample encode an identical CDR3 as well. The chain links TRBV28 to TRBJ1-1; D gene uncertain. The CDR3 totals 12 residues. V gave up 3 bases and J gave up 4 bases, with 6 bases separating them. Per the germline V gene, CDR1 is MDHEN and CDR2 is SYDVKM. The CDR3 nucleotides are TGTGCCAGCAGTTTCGGAGGCACTGAAGCTTTCTTT. Translated: CASSFGGTEAFF.

On this clone itself: In the same sample, other DNA sequences code for this CDR3. The V gene is TRBV5-1, the J gene TRBJ2-5; D may be TRBD2 (6 bases). CDR1 SGHRS and CDR2 YFSETQ come from the germline V gene. The CDR3 is 13 amino acids. V lost 0 bases and J lost 5, with 8 bases in between. The CDR3 sequence: CASSLGGGETQYF. The DNA of the CDR3 is TGCGCCAGCAGCTTGGGTGGAGGGGAGACCCAGTACTTC.

A few counts support this clone. The V and J genes are TRBV30 and TRBJ1-2; 7 bases align to TRBD1. This CDR3 region has 14 residues. The germline V gene encodes CDR1 GTSNPN and CDR2 SVGIG (reference sequence). Losses at the gene ends were 3 bases for V and 8 bases for J; bases not matched to a gene: 12. The CDR3 loop is CAWRRDSGLKGYTF. The CDR3 coding sequence is TGTGCCTGGAGAAGGGACAGCGGGTTGAAGGGCTACACCTTC.